This record concerns one T cell receptor (beta chain) sequence. The antigen remains unidentified. The data were produced by immunoSEQ multiplex PCR, yet TCRdb's version contains in-frame clones alone and is incomplete. The sample consists of under 600,000 clones, about nine tenths of them appearing once. Treatment described: 15 to 20 received Ad26.COV2.S at low or high dose, single or two shots; 5 received placebo; per-sample allocation not given. Samples were taken on day 63 after the first vaccine or placebo injection. This adult donor, from Boston, was 18-55 years old. The data were obtained in a study of Ad26.COV2.S vaccination and SARS-CoV-2 variants. Across the study: Intramuscularly, Ad26.COV2.S was given either once or twice, 56 days apart. The study, taken as a whole, reports: Spike-specific TCR breadth was greater after Ad26.COV2.S than placebo. The breadth of spike-specific CD8+ and CD4+ T cell responses after vaccination was reportedly substantial.

Germline CDR1 is SGHAT and CDR2 is FQNNGV. This CDR3 comprises 15 residues. Trimming cost V 1 base and J 2 bases, with 9 bases left between them. The V gene is TRBV11-2, the J gene TRBJ1-5, with D possibly matching TRBD1 (5 bases). This sequence was found in a person between 18 and 65 years old who received the Ad26.COV2.S COVID-19 vaccine or a placebo. Sequenced material: peripheral blood, taken in a trial of Ad26.COV2.S vaccine versus placebo. The CDR3 loop is CASSLGLGGNQPQHF. CDR3 coding DNA: TGTGCCAGCAGCTTAGGGCTGGGGGGCAATCAGCCCCAGCATTTT.